This TCR beta chain appears in the sequencing data of a study of T-cell reconstitution after alpha-beta-depleted transplantation in children (dated by TCRdb to the mid-2010s). With respect to the entire study: The study quantitatively tracked T-cell immune reconstitution after TCRalphabeta/CD19-depleted allogeneic hematopoietic cell transplantation in children using TCR repertoire profiling.

What the research found in general, with its limitations: In some patients, the high TCRbeta diversity seen at day 60 was put down to recipient T cells and intrathymic progenitors that had survived conditioning. Over the following months the frequencies of hyperexpanded clones went down, and after one year T-cell counts and TCRbeta diversity were mostly credited to newly produced T cells. The apparently early alphabetaT-cell count recovery about two months after transplant was reportedly dependent on only several hundred rapidly expanded clones derived from non-depleted graft cells.

This specimen's treatment or condition label, interpreted: allogeneic hematopoietic cell transplantation with graft depleted of TCRalphabeta T cells and CD19 B cells. The transplant recipients were children given TCRalphabeta/CD19-depleted allogeneic hematopoietic cell grafts. Of note for this clonotype: This receptor's antigen is unknown. No base qualities exist here, and no much larger clone lies one base off it.

Preparation of the library involved PCR. The run used an Illumina HiSeq 2500. TCR library preparation used molecular barcoding, with unique molecular identifiers applied to normalize quantification of the TCRbeta repertoire. TCRdb reprocessed the public reads (quality trimming at Q25 with fastp, clone calling with MiXCR) and kept in-frame beta chains. Rows with a matching CDR3 protein are joined into one entry that keeps the most common DNA and genes. Here the sample has some 460,000 distinct CDR3 sequences; roughly 17% occur a single time. The ten largest account for 25% to 30% of the sample. Relative to germline, V is missing 1 base and J is missing 3 bases, with 5 bases of the junction outside any gene match. The CDR3 runs 16 amino acids, cysteine and phenylalanine included. Just the 48-base CDR3 DNA is kept, in frame starting at base 1.

Sample: PBMCs, mostly from graft donor cells, taken 360 days after TCRalphabeta/CD19-depleted stem cell transplant. The V and J genes are TRBV12-3 or TRBV12-4 and TRBJ2-7, and TRBD1 matches 11 of the central bases. The TCR sequence derives from a boy under three years old who had a stem cell transplant for Wiskott-Aldrich syndrome, so the T cells may come from the graft donor. DNA sequence: TGTGCCAGCAGTTTAGAGGGGGGACAGGGGGTCTACGAGCAGTACTTC. This is translated as CASSLEGGQGVYEQYF.